This T cell receptor (beta chain) comes out of a study of a mutant IDH1 vaccine in newly diagnosed glioma. Study-level information: Most had both radiotherapy and temozolomide beforehand; others had only one.

Data came from immunoSEQ multiplex PCR; TCRdb stores just in-frame clones and leaves some out. The data contain about 63,000 clones, over 70% of them singletons. This clone was seen just once. Sample time point: baseline, week 1 (first vaccination visit). The treatment is: pre-vaccination baseline after standard-of-care therapy. Between the trimmed V and J ends, which lost 6 bases and 4 bases, there was a span of 10 bases. Looked up from germline, CDR1 is MNHEY and CDR2 is SVGAGI. This CDR3 contains 14 residues. Sample: peripheral blood mononuclear cells (PBMCs), taken from a glioma patient treated with radiotherapy, temozolomide or both. The receptor was isolated from a woman younger than 30 with glioma. Some clones in this sample may be carry-over from other donors' samples. The genes are TRBV6-5 and TRBJ1-6; D possibly corresponds to TRBD1 (5 bases). CDR3 coding DNA: TGTGCCAGCAGGATGGGGGGGTATAATTCACCCCTCCACTTT. It encodes CASRMGGYNSPLHF.